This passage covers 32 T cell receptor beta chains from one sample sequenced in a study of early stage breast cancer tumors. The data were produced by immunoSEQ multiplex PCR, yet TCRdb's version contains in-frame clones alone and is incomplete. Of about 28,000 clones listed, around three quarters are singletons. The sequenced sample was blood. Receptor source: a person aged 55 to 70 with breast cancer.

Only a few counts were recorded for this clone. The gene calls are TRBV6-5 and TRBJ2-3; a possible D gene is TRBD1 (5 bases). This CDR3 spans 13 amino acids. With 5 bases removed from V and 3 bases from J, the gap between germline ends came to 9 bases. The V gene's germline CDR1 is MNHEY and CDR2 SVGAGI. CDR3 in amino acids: CASSRQRTDTQYF. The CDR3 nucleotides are TGTGCCAGCAGTCGACAGAGGACAGATACGCAGTATTTT.

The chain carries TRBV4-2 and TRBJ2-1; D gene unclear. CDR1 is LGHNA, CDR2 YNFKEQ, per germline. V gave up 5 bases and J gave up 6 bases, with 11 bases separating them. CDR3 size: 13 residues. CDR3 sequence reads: CASSTRIVNEQFF. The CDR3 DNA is TGTGCCAGCAGCACGAGGATCGTCAATGAGCAGTTCTTC.

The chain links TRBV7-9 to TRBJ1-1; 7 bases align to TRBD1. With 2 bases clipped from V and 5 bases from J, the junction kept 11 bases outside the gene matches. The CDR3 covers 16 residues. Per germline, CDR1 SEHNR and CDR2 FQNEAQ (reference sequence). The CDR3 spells CASSLSPLQGWTEAFF. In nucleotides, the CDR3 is TGTGCCAGCAGCTTAAGCCCCCTACAGGGGTGGACTGAAGCTTTCTTT.

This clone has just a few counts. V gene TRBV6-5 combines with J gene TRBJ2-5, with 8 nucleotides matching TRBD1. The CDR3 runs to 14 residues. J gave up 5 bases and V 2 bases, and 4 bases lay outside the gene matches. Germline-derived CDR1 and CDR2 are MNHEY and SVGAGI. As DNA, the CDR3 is TGTGCCAGCAGTTACGCGACAGGGGAGGAGACCCAGTACTTC. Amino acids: CASSYATGEETQYF.

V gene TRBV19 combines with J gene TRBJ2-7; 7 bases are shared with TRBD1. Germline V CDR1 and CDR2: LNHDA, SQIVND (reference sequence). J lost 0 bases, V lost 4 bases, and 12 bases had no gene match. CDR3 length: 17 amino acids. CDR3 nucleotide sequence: TGTGCCAGTAGTACCGAGCTTAGGGGACAGAGCTCCTACGAGCAGTACTTC. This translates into CASSTELRGQSSYEQYF.

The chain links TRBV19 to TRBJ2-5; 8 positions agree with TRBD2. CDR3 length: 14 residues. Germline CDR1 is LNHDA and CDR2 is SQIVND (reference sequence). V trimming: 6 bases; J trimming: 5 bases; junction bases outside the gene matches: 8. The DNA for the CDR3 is TGTGCCAGTAGGTCGGGAGGGGGTACGGAGACCCAGTACTTC. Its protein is CASRSGGGTETQYF.

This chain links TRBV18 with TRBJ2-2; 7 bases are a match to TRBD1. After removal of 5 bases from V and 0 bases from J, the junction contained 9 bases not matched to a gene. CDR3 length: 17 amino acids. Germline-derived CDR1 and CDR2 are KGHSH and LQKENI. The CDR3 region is CASSSTGADANTGELFF. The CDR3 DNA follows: TGTGCCAGCTCAAGCACAGGGGCTGACGCGAACACCGGGGAGCTGTTTTTT. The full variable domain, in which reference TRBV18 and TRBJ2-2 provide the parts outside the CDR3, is NAGVMQNPRHLVRRRGQEARLRCSPMKGHSHVYWYRQLPEEGLKFMVYLQKENIIDESGMPKERFSAEFPKEGPSILRIQQVVRGDSAAYFCASSSTGADANTGELFFGEGSRLTVL.

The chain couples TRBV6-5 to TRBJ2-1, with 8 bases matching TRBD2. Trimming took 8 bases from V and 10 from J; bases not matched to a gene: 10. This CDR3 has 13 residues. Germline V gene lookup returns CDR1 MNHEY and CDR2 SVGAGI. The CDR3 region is CASAPGRAKEQFF. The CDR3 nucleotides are TGTGCCAGCGCCCCCGGGAGGGCCAAGGAGCAGTTCTTC.

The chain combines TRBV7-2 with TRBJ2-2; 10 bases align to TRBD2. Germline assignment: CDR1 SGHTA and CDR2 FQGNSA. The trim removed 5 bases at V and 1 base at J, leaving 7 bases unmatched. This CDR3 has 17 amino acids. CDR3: CASSRSSGSRNTGELFF. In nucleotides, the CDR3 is TGTGCCAGCAGCCGGTCTAGCGGGAGTAGGAACACCGGGGAGCTGTTTTTT.

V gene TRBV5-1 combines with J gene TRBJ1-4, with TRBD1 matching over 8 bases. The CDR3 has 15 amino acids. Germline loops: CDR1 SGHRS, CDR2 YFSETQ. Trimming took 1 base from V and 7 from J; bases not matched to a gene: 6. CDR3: CASSLKTGESEKLFF. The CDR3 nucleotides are TGCGCCAGCAGCTTGAAGACAGGGGAAAGTGAAAAACTGTTTTTT.

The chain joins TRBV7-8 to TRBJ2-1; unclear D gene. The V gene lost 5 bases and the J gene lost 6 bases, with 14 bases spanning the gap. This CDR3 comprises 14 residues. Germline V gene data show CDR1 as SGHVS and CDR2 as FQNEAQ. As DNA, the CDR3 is TGTGCCAGCAGCCTAGGCGAAACGCTCAATGAGCAGTTCTTC. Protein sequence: CASSLGETLNEQFF.

The CDR3 DNA follows: TGTGCCAGCAGCTTAGCGCGAACCGGGACACCGATCTATGGCTACACCTTC. Translating it yields CASSLARTGTPIYGYTF. V gene TRBV7-8 combines with J gene TRBJ1-2, with D possibly matching TRBD1 (6 bases). Germline V gives CDR1 SGHVS, CDR2 FQNEAQ. CDR3 length: 17 amino acids. Trimming shortened V by 0 bases and J by 4 bases, and 18 bases separated the two germline ends.

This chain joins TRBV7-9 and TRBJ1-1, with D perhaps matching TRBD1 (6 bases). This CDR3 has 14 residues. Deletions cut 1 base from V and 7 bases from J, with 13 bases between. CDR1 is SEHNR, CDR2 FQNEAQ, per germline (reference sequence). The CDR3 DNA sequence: TGTGCCAGCAGCTTAGAGGGGGGGGTGAATGAAGCTTTCTTT. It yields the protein CASSLEGGVNEAFF. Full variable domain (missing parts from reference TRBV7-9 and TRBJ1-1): DTGVSQNPRHKITKRGQNVTFRCDPISEHNRLYWYRQTLGQGPEFLTYFQNEAQLEKSRLLSDRFSAERPKGSFSTLEIQRTEQGDSAMYLCASSLEGGVNEAFFGQGTRLTVV.

The CDR3 region has the DNA TGTGCCAGCAGTGAGGGAAACAATCAGCCCCAGCATTTT. Translated, it gives CASSEGNNQPQHF. The chain couples TRBV28 to TRBJ1-5; unclear D gene. The CDR3 runs 13 residues. Trimming took off 5 bases at V and 3 bases at J, with 8 bases between the two ends. CDR1 and CDR2 from the germline V gene are MDHEN and SYDVKM. The full variable domain, rest sourced from reference TRBV28 and TRBJ1-5, is DVKVTQSSRYLVKRTGEKVFLECVQDMDHENMFWYRQDPGLGLRLIYFSYDVKMKEKGDIPEGYSVSREKKERFSLILESASTNQTSMYLCASSEGNNQPQHFGDGTRLSIL.

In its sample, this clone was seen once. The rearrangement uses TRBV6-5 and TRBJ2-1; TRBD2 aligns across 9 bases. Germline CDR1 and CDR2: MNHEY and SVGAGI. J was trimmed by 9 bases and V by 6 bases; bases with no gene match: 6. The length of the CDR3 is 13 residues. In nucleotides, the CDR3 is TGTGCCAGCAGGAGGACTAGCGAGGCTGAGCAGTTCTTC. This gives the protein CASRRTSEAEQFF.

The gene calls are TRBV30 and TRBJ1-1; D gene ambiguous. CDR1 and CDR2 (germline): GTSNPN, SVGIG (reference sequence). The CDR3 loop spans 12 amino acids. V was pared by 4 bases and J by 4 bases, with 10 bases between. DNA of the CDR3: TGTGCCTGGACTCCTGGTAGCACTGAAGCTTTCTTT. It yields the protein CAWTPGSTEAFF.

This CDR3 reads CASSPDFQETQYF. CDR3 nucleotides: TGTGCCAGCAGCCCGGACTTCCAAGAGACCCAGTACTTC. V usage is TRBV5-4 and J usage is TRBJ2-5, with a tentative D call TRBD2 (5 bases). CDR3 length: 13 amino acids. V was clipped by 4 bases and J by 1 base, with 8 bases between them. Germline values: CDR1 SGHNT, CDR2 YYREEE (reference sequence). Filled out from reference TRBV5-4 and TRBJ2-5, the complete variable domain reads ETGVTQSPTHLIKTRGQQVTLRCSSQSGHNTVSWYQQALGQGPQFIFQYYREEENGRGNFPPRFSGLQFPNYSSELNVNALELDDSALYLCASSPDFQETQYFGPGTRLLVL.

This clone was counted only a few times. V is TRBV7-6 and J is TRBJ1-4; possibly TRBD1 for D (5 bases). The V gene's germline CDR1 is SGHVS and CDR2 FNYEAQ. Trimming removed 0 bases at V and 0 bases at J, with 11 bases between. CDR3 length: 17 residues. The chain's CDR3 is CASSLAGGAATNEKLFF. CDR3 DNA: TGTGCCAGCAGCTTAGCGGGAGGGGCCGCAACTAATGAAAAACTGTTTTTT. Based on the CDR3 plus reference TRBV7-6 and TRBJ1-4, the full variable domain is GAGVSQSPRYKVTKRGQDVALRCDPISGHVSLYWYRQALGQGPEFLTYFNYEAQQDKSGLPNDRFSAERPEGSISTLTIQRTEQRDSAMYRCASSLAGGAATNEKLFFGSGTQLSVL.

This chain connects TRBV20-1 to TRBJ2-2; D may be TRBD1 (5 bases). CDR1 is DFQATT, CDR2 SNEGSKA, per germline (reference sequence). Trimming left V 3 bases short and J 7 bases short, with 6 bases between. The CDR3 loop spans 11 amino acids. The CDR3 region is CSARGHGELFF. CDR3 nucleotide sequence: TGCAGTGCTAGGGGGCACGGGGAGCTGTTTTTT.

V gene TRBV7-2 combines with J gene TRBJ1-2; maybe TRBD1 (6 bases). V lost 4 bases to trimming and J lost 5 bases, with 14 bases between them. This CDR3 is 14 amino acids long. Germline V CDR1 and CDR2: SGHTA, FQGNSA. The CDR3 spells CASSWDTALYGYTF. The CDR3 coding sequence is TGTGCCAGCAGCTGGGACACCGCTCTATATGGCTACACCTTC.

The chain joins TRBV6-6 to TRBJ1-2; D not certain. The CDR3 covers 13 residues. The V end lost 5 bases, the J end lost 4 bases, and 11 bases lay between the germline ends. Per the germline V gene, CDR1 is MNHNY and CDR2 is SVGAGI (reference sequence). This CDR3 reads CASSASGIYGYTF. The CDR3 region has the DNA TGTGCCAGCAGTGCATCGGGGATCTATGGCTACACCTTC.

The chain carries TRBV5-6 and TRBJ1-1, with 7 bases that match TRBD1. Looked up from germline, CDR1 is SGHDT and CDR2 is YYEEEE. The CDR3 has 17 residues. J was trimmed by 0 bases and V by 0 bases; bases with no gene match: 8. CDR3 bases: TGTGCCAGCAGCTTGGTACAGGGGCCCATTTTGAACACTGAAGCTTTCTTT. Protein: CASSLVQGPILNTEAFF.

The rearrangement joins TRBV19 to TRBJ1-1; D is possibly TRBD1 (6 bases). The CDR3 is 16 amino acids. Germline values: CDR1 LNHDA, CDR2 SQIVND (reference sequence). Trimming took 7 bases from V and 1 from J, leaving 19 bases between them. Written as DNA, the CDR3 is TGTGCCAGTACCCTAACTCCAGGGACAAGGAACACTGAAGCTTTCTTT. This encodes CASTLTPGTRNTEAFF.

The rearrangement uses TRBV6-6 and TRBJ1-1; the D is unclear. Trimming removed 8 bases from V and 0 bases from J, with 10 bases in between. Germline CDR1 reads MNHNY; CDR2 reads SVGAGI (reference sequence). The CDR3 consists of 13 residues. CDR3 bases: TGTGCCAGCGTTGTACAGTTGAACACTGAAGCTTTCTTT. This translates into CASVVQLNTEAFF.

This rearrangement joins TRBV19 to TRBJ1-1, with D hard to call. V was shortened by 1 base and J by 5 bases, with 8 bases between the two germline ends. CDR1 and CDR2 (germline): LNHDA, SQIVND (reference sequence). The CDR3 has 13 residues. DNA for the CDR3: TGTGCCAGTAGTATAGCAACGGGGACTGAAGCTTTCTTT. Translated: CASSIATGTEAFF.

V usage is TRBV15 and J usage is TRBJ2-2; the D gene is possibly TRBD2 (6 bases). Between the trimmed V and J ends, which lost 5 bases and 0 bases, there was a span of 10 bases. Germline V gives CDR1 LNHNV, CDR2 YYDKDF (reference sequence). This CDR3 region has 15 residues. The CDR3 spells CATSYGTPNTGELFF. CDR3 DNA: TGTGCCACCAGCTACGGGACTCCGAACACCGGGGAGCTGTTTTTT.

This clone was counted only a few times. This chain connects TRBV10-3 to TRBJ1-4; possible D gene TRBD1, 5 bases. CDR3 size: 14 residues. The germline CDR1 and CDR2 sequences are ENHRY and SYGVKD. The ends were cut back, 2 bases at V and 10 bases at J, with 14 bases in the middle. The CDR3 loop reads CAISEPRGGGKLFF. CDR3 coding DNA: TGTGCCATCAGTGAGCCCCGGGGGGGAGGAAAACTGTTTTTT.

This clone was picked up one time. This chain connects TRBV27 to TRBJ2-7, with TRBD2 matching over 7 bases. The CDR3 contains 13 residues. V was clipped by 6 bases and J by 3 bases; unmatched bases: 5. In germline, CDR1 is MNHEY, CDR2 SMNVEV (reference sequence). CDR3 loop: CASSRDYRYEQYF. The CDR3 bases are TGTGCCAGCAGCCGGGACTACCGCTACGAGCAGTACTTC.

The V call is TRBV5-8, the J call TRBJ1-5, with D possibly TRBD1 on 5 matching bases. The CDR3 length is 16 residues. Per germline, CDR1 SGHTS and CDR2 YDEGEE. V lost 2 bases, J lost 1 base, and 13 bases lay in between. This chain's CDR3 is CASSLGAGWSNQPQHF. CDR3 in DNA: TGTGCCAGCAGCTTAGGGGCAGGGTGGAGCAATCAGCCCCAGCATTTT.

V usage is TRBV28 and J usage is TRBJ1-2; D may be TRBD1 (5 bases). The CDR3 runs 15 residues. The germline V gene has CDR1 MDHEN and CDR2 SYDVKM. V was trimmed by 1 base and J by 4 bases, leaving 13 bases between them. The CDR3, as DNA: TGTGCCAGCAGTTTATTGGGAGGGACGATCTATGGCTACACCTTC. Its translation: CASSLLGGTIYGYTF.

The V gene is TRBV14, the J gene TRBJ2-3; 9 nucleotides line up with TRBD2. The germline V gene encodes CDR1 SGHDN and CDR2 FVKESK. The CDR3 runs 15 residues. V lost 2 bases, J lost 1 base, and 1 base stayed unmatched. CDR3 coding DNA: TGTGCCAGCAGCCAACCTAGCGGGGGCACAGATACGCAGTATTTT. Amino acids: CASSQPSGGTDTQYF.

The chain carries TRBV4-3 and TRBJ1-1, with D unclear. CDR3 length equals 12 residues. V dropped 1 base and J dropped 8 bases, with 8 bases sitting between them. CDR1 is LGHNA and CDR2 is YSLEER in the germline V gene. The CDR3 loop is CASSQVAGEAFF. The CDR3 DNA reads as TGCGCCAGCAGCCAAGTAGCGGGGGAAGCTTTCTTT.